Each of the 7 T cell receptor beta chains below was sequenced from the same sample in a study of shared clonotypes between healthy human individuals. The naive CD8 population came from CD45RO-negative cells selected for CCR7, without terminally differentiated effector memory CD45RA+ cells. Repertoires were generated with immunoSEQ multiplex PCR, while TCRdb's copy carries only in-frame clones and drops some. The sample lists about 2.2 million clones, 90% to 95% occurring once. Sequenced material: naive CD8+ T cells from PBMCs. All receptors come from a man aged 18 to 30 in good health. Some clones in this sample may be carry-over from other donors' samples.

V usage is TRBV9 and J usage is TRBJ2-1, with D possibly TRBD2 on 5 matching bases. Germline CDR1 and CDR2: SGDLS and YYNGEE. Deletions cut 0 bases from V and 5 bases from J, with 15 bases between. The CDR3 runs to 16 residues. The CDR3 DNA is TGTGCCAGCAGCGTAGACCGGGAATCCCTTCACAATGAGCAGTTCTTC. It translates to CASSVDRESLHNEQFF.

The chain links TRBV7-9 to TRBJ2-5; TRBD1 matches 8 bases. CDR1 and CDR2 from the germline V gene are SEHNR and FQNEAQ (reference sequence). The CDR3 sequence is 15 residues long. V lost 5 bases, J lost 5 bases, and 10 bases stayed unmatched. Written as DNA, the CDR3 is TGTGCCAGCAGCCCCCCGACAGGGGATCGGGAGACCCAGTACTTC. Translation: CASSPPTGDRETQYF.

The J gene is TRBJ2-4, the V gene TRBV15; 7 bases match TRBD1. The CDR3 consists of 15 residues. CDR1 and CDR2 (germline): LNHNV, YYDKDF (reference sequence). The trim removed 0 bases at V and 7 bases at J, leaving 6 bases unmatched. The CDR3 is CATSRDRGRGNIQYF. The CDR3 DNA is TGTGCCACCAGCAGAGATCGGGGCAGGGGGAACATTCAGTACTTC.

The chain is built from TRBV4-1 and TRBJ1-2; TRBD1 aligns across 8 bases. Losses at the gene ends were 2 bases for V and 3 bases for J; bases not matched to a gene: 5. Germline assignment: CDR1 MGHRA and CDR2 YSYEKL. The length of the CDR3 is 15 residues. The CDR3 nucleotides read TGCGCCAGCAGCCAACCGACAGGGGCTGACTATGGCTACACCTTC. It encodes CASSQPTGADYGYTF.

V usage is TRBV7-9 and J usage is TRBJ2-1, with 10 bases aligning to TRBD2. The trim removed 1 base at V and 10 bases at J, leaving 7 bases unmatched. The CDR3 length is 15 residues. Germline CDR1 and CDR2: SEHNR and FQNEAQ (reference sequence). In DNA form, the CDR3 reads TGTGCCAGCAGCTTAGGGCTAGCGGGAGTTTGGGAGCAGTTCTTC. Residues: CASSLGLAGVWEQFF.

The chain joins TRBV5-6 to TRBJ1-1, with D possibly TRBD1 on 5 matching bases. Germline values: CDR1 SGHDT, CDR2 YYEEEE. Trimming cost V 2 bases and J 4 bases, with 9 bases left between them. CDR3 length: 13 residues. CDR3 protein: CASSFPGSTEAFF. The CDR3 DNA sequence: TGTGCCAGCAGCTTTCCAGGGTCCACTGAAGCTTTCTTT.

The rearrangement joins TRBV13 to TRBJ1-2, with D possibly matching TRBD1 (5 bases). The CDR3 spans 14 residues. The V and J ends lost 4 bases and 4 bases respectively, with 13 bases between them. CDR1 PRHDT and CDR2 FYEKMQ come from the germline V gene (reference sequence). As DNA, the CDR3 is TGTGCCAGCAGCTCGAGAGGGGTGCTCTATGGCTACACCTTC. It codes for CASSSRGVLYGYTF.